The 7 T cell receptor beta chains below were found in one sample sequenced in a study of blood T cell repertoires in COVID-19. Using immunoSEQ multiplex PCR, the repertoire was profiled, and TCRdb retains in-frame clones only, with some absent. The data contain 65,000 or so clones, just over 85% of them singletons. Material: peripheral blood. The receptors were sampled from a man aged 45-65 years with active COVID-19.

The chain uses TRBV6-1 and TRBJ2-6; 7 bases agree with TRBD1. From germline, CDR1 is MNHNS and CDR2 SASEGT. This CDR3 is built from 18 residues. Losses at the gene ends were 2 bases for V and 1 base for J; bases not matched to a gene: 8. This CDR3 reads CASSERTGLGSGANVLTF. CDR3 nucleotides: TGTGCCAGCAGTGAAAGGACAGGTCTCGGGTCTGGGGCCAACGTCCTGACTTTC.

The chain links TRBV30 to TRBJ2-2, with D unresolved. Per the germline V gene, CDR1 is GTSNPN and CDR2 is SVGIG (reference sequence). V lost 3 bases and J lost 0, with 11 bases in between. This CDR3 spans 15 amino acids. CDR3 sequence reads: CAWRKVAANTGELFF. CDR3 nucleotide sequence: TGTGCCTGGAGAAAAGTGGCAGCGAACACCGGGGAGCTGTTTTTT.

The chain uses TRBV30 and TRBJ2-1; 7 nucleotides align to TRBD2. Looked up from germline, CDR1 is GTSNPN and CDR2 is SVGIG (reference sequence). Trimming took 3 bases from V and 7 from J; bases not matched to a gene: 12. The CDR3 runs 15 residues. The CDR3 bases are TGTGCCTGGAGGGCCCCGGGCGGGAGTAGTAATGAGCAGTTCTTC. Translation gives CAWRAPGGSSNEQFF.

V gene TRBV15 combines with J gene TRBJ2-5; 7 bases align to TRBD2. J lost 1 base, V lost 0 bases, and 8 bases had no gene match. The CDR3 loop spans 17 amino acids. From germline, CDR1 is LNHNV and CDR2 YYDKDF (reference sequence). The CDR3 region has the DNA TGTGCCACCAGCAGAGATCCGCTAGCGGCGCTCCAAGAGACCCAGTACTTC. Translated: CATSRDPLAALQETQYF.

The chain is built from TRBV6-5 and TRBJ2-1, with 9 bases that match TRBD2. From germline, CDR1 is MNHEY and CDR2 SVGAGI. CDR3 size: 14 residues. The junction had 7 bases not matched to a gene; V was cut back by 7 bases and J by 6 bases. The CDR3 DNA sequence: TGTGCCAGCACTCGGGGCGGGAGGGTCAATGAGCAGTTCTTC. Its translation: CASTRGGRVNEQFF.

This sequence joins TRBV5-1 and TRBJ1-3, with D uncertain. The CDR3 is 16 amino acids. Germline values: CDR1 SGHRS, CDR2 YFSETQ. The V end was cut by 4 bases, the J end by 2 bases, with 16 bases between. CDR3 residues: CASSPTPEEAGNTIYF. CDR3 sequence (DNA): TGCGCCAGCAGCCCCACCCCCGAAGAGGCTGGAAACACCATATATTTT.

The rearrangement links TRBV27 to TRBJ2-2, with D perhaps matching TRBD2 (6 bases). The germline gives CDR1 MNHEY, CDR2 SMNVEV (reference sequence). There are 15 residues in the CDR3. Trimming cost V 0 bases and J 6 bases, with 11 bases left between them. The CDR3 loop reads CASSLSRLASGELFF. The CDR3 coding sequence is TGTGCCAGCAGTTTATCGCGGCTAGCGTCCGGGGAGCTGTTTTTT.